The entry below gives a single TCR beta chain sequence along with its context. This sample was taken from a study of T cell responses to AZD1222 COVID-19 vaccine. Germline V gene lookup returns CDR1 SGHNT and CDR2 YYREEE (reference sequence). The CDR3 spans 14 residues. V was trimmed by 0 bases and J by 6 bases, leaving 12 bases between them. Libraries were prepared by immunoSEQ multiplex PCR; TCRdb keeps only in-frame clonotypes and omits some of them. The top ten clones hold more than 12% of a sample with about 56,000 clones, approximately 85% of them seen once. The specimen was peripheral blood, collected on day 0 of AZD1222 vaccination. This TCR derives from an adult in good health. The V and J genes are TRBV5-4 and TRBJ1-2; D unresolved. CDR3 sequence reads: CASSLARELNGYTF. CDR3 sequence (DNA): TGTGCCAGCAGCTTGGCGCGGGAATTAAATGGCTACACCTTC.